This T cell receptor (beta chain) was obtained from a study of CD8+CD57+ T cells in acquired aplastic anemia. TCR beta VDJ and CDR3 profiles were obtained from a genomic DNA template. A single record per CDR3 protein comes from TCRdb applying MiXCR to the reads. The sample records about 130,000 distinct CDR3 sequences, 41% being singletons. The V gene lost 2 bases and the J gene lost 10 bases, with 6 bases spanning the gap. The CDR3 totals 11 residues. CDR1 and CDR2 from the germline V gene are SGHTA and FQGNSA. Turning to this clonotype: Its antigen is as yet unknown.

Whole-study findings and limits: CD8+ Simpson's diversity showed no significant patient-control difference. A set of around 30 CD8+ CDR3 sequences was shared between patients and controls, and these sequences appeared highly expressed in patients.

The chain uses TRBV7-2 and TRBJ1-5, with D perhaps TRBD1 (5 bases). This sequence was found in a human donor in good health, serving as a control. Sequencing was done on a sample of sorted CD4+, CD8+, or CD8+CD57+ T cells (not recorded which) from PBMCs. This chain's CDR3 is CASSLQGPQHF. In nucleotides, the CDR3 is TGTGCCAGCAGCTTACAGGGACCCCAGCATTTT.